These 7 T cell receptor beta chains originate from one sample sequenced in a study of cytomegalovirus exposure and HLA in healthy donors (dated by TCRdb to 2015 to 2018). The library relied on the immunoSEQ multiplex PCR assay. The source is immuneACCESS, and TCRdb retained only in-frame sequences with V and J called. Part of the clones is not carried over; for the studies checked, unresolved V genes explain less than half of this, and the remainder is unexplained. This sample holds approximately 150,000 clones; almost 85% were observed only once. The ten top clones hold 10% to 13% of the sample. The sample comprised PBMCs. Receptors were obtained from a man aged 25-45 years in good health and CMV-seropositive.

The chain links TRBV9 to TRBJ2-1; D may be TRBD2 (5 bases). Between the trimmed V and J ends, which lost 1 base and 10 bases, there was a span of 12 bases. CDR1 is SGDLS, CDR2 YYNGEE, per germline. The CDR3 is 13 amino acids. CDR3 sequence: CASSVNPTGEQFF. The DNA for the CDR3 is TGTGCCAGCAGCGTAAACCCGACGGGGGAGCAGTTCTTC.

The gene calls are TRBV28 and TRBJ2-7, with 9 bases aligning to TRBD1. The germline V gene encodes CDR1 MDHEN and CDR2 SYDVKM. This CDR3 comprises 15 residues. V lost 5 bases to trimming and J lost 5 bases; unmatched junction nucleotides: 10. CDR3 amino acids: CASSGPGQGRNEQYF. CDR3 bases: TGTGCCAGCAGTGGCCCGGGACAGGGAAGGAACGAGCAGTACTTC.

V is TRBV6-1 and J is TRBJ2-1, with D perhaps matching TRBD1 (6 bases). Trimming took 4 bases from V and 2 from J, leaving 15 bases between them. The CDR3 spans 16 residues. The germline V gene has CDR1 MNHNS and CDR2 SASEGT. The DNA of the CDR3 is TGTGCCAGCAGTGCCCTAGGGGGTGACGCCTACAATGAGCAGTTCTTC. Translating gives CASSALGGDAYNEQFF.

Points on this clone: Other DNA sequences in this sample translate to the same CDR3. The chain links TRBV6-5 to TRBJ1-5; TRBD1 might be the D (6 bases). Trimming pared 2 bases from V and 1 base from J, leaving 6 bases between. The V gene's germline CDR1 is MNHEY and CDR2 SVGAGI. The CDR3 runs to 14 residues. CDR3 region: CASSYGGSNQPQHF. The CDR3 nucleotides read TGTGCCAGCAGTTACGGGGGCAGCAATCAGCCCCAGCATTTT.

This clone was recorded many times. V gene TRBV21-1 combines with J gene TRBJ2-6; the D call TRBD2 from the table was never checked on the DNA. TRBV21-1 is recorded as a pseudogene. There are 17 residues in the CDR3. CDR3: CASSKGVAGAGANVLTF. CDR3 in DNA: TGTGCCAGCAGCAAAGGGGTAGCGGGAGCTGGGGCCAACGTCCTGACTTTC.

V is TRBV6-1 and J is TRBJ1-1, with a possible D match to TRBD1 (5 bases). The CDR3 is made up of 13 amino acids. Trimming left V 6 bases short and J 4 bases short, with 12 bases between. Per the germline V gene, CDR1 is MNHNS and CDR2 is SASEGT. CDR3 loop: CASRLVGGTEAFF. The CDR3 bases are TGTGCCAGCAGGCTCGTGGGGGGCACTGAAGCTTTCTTT.

The gene calls are TRBV25-1 and TRBJ2-6, with D hard to call. Trimming removed 5 bases at V and 0 bases at J, with 14 bases between. Germline loops: CDR1 MGHDK, CDR2 SYGVNS. The CDR3 consists of 17 residues. DNA of the CDR3: TGTGCCAGCAGTAAAAATGGAGCTGTCTCTGGGGCCAACGTCCTGACTTTC. Protein product: CASSKNGAVSGANVLTF.